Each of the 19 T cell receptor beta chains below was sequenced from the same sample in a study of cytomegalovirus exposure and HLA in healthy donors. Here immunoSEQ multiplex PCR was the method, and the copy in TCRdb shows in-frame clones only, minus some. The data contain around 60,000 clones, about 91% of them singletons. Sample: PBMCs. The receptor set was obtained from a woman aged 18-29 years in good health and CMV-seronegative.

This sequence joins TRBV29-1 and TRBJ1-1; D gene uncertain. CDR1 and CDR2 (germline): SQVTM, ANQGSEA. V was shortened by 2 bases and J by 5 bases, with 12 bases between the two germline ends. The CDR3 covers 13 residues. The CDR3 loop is CSVEPADGTEAFF. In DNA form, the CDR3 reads TGCAGCGTTGAACCAGCCGACGGGACTGAAGCTTTCTTT.

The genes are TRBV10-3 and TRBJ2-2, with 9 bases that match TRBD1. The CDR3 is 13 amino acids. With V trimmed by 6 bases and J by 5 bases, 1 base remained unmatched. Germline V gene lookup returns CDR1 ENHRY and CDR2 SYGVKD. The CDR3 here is CAIRDRGTGELFF. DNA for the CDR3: TGTGCCATCAGGGACAGGGGTACCGGGGAGCTGTTTTTT.

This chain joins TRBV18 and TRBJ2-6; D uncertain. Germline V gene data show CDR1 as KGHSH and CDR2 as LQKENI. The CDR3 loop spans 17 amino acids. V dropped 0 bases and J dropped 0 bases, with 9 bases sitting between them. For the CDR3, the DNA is TGTGCCAGCTCACCACCGCCAGGATACTCTGGGGCCAACGTCCTGACTTTC. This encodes CASSPPPGYSGANVLTF.

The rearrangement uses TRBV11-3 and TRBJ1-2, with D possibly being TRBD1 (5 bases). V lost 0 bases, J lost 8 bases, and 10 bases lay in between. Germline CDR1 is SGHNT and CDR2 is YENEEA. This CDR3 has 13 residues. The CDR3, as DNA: TGTGCCAGCAGCTTAGATCCAGGGCGAGGCTACACCTTC. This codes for CASSLDPGRGYTF.

CDR3 region: CASSVVNNYGYTF. Here the CDR3 DNA reads TGTGCCAGCAGCGTAGTAAATAACTATGGCTACACCTTC. This chain connects TRBV9 to TRBJ1-2; D gene uncertain. Trimming cost V 0 bases and J 1 base, with 4 bases left between them. This CDR3 spans 13 amino acids. Germline V lookup: CDR1 SGDLS, CDR2 YYNGEE. The variable domain in full, completed from reference TRBV9 and TRBJ1-2, reads DSGVTQTPKHLITATGQRVTLRCSPRSGDLSVYWYQQSLDQGLQFLIQYYNGEERAKGNILERFSAQQFPDLHSELNLSSLELGDSALYFCASSVVNNYGYTFGSGTRLTVV.

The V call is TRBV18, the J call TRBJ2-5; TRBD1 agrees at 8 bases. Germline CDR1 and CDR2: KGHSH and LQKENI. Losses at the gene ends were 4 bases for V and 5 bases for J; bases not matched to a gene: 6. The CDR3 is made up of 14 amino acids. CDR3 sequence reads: CASSQNRGEETQYF. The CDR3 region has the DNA TGTGCCAGCTCACAAAACAGGGGGGAGGAGACCCAGTACTTC. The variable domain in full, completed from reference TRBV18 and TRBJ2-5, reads NAGVMQNPRHLVRRRGQEARLRCSPMKGHSHVYWYRQLPEEGLKFMVYLQKENIIDESGMPKERFSAEFPKEGPSILRIQQVVRGDSAAYFCASSQNRGEETQYFGPGTRLLVL.

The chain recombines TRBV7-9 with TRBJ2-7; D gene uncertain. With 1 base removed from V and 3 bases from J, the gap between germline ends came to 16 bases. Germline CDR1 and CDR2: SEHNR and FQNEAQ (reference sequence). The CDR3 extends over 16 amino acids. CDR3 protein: CASSLDPGTRFYEQYF. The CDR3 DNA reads TGTGCCAGCAGCTTAGATCCAGGCACTCGATTCTACGAGCAGTACTTC.

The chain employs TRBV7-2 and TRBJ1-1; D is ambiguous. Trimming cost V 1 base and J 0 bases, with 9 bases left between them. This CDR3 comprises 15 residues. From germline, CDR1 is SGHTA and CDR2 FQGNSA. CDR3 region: CASSLEGSLNTEAFF. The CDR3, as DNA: TGTGCCAGCAGCTTAGAAGGGAGTCTGAACACTGAAGCTTTCTTT.

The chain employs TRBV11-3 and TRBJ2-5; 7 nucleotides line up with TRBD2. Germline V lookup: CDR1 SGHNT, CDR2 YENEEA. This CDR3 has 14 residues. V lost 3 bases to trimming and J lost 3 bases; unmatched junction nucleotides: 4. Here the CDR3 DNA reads TGTGCCAGCAGCTTTTTCGCGGGGGAAGAGACCCAGTACTTC. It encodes CASSFFAGEETQYF.

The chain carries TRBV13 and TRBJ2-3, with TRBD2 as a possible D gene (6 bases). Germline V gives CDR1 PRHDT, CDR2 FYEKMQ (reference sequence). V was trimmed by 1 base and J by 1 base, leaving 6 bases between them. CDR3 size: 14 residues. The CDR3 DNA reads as TGTGCCAGCAGCTTAGCGGGGGGCACAGATACGCAGTATTTT. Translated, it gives CASSLAGGTDTQYF.

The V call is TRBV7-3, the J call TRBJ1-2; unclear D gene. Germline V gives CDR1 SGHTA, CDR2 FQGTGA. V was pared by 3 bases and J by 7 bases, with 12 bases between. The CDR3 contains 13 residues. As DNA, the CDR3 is TGTGCCAGCAGCTTCGGCGGCGCGGCTGGCTACACCTTC. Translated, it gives CASSFGGAAGYTF.

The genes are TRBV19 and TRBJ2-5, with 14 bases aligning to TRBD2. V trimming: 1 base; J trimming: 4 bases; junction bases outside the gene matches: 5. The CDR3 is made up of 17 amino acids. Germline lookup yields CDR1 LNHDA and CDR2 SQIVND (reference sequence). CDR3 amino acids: CASSIGGTSGSAETQYF. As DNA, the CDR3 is TGTGCCAGTAGTATAGGTGGGACTAGCGGGAGTGCAGAGACCCAGTACTTC.

The DNA for the CDR3 is TGCGCCAGCAGCCAAGATCCAGGAGGGAACACTGAAGCTTTCTTT. Amino acids: CASSQDPGGNTEAFF. The chain joins TRBV4-1 to TRBJ1-1; D not resolved. V gave up 0 bases and J gave up 1 base, with 9 bases separating them. The CDR3 extends over 15 amino acids. Looked up from germline, CDR1 is MGHRA and CDR2 is YSYEKL.

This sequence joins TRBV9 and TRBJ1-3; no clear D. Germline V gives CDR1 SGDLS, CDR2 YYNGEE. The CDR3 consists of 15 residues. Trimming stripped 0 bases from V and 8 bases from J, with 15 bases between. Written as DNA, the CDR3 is TGTGCCAGCAGCGTAGCTCCGGAGCCCCTGGACACCATATATTTT. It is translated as CASSVAPEPLDTIYF.

The CDR3: CASSLLENTEAFF. The CDR3 nucleotides read TGTGCCAGCAGTTTATTAGAGAACACTGAAGCTTTCTTT. The chain links TRBV27 to TRBJ1-1, with D uncertain. CDR1 is MNHEY, CDR2 SMNVEV, per germline (reference sequence). The CDR3 totals 13 residues. V was clipped by 1 base and J by 1 base, with 4 bases between them.

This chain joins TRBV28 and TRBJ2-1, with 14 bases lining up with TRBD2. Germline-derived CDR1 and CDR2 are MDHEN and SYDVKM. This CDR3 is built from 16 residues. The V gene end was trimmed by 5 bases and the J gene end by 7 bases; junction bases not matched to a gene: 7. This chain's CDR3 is CASSPTGTSGSNEQFF. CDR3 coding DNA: TGTGCCAGCAGTCCCACTGGGACTAGCGGGAGTAATGAGCAGTTCTTC.

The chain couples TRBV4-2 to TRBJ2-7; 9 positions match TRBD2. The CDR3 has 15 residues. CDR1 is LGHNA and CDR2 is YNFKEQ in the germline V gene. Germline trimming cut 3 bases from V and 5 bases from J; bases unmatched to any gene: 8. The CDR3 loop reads CASSHMAGGVHEQYF. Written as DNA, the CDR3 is TGTGCCAGCAGCCACATGGCGGGGGGGGTTCACGAGCAGTACTTC.

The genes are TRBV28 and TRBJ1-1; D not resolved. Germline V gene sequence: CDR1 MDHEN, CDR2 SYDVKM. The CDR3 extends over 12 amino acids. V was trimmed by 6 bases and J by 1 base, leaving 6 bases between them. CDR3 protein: CASSGGNTEAFF. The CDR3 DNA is TGTGCCAGCAGCGGAGGGAACACTGAAGCTTTCTTT.

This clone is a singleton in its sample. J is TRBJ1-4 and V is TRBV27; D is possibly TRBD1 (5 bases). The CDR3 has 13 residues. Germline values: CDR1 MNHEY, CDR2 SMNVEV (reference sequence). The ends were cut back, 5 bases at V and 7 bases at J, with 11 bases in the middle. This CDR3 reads CASSRWQGEKLFF. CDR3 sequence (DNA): TGTGCCAGCAGTAGGTGGCAGGGTGAAAAACTGTTTTTT.